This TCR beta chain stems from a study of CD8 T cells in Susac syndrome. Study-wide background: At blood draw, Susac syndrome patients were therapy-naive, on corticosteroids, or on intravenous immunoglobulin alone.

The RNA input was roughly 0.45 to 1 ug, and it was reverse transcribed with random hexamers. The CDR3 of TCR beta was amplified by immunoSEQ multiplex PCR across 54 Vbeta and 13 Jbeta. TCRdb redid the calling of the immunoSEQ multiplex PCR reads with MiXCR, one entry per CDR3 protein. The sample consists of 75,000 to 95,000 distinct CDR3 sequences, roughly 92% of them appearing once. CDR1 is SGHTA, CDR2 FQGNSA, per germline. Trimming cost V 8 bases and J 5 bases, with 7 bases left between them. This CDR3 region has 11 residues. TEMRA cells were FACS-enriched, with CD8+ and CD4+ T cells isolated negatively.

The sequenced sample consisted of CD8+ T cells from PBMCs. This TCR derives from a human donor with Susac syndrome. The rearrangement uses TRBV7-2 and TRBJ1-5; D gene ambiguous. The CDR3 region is CASGWDQPQHF. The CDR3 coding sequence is TGTGCCAGCGGTTGGGATCAGCCCCAGCATTTT.